Following are 15 T cell receptor beta chains from one sample sequenced in a study of T cells expressing NK-cell markers. TCRdb reprocessed the 5' RACE reads, with one entry per CDR3 protein and no DNA. This sample contains about 460,000 distinct CDR3 sequences. Sequenced sample: blood T cells: a sorted CD56 or NKG2C T cell subset, CD4+ or CD8+ T cells, or bulk PBMC T cells (not recorded which). The receptors were sampled from a woman aged 45 to 65 in good health.

CDR3 sequence reads: CAWRDANSPLHF. The chain carries TRBV30 and TRBJ1-6. Germline-derived CDR1 and CDR2 are GTSNPN and SVGIG (reference sequence). CDR3 length equals 12 residues.

V usage is TRBV11-2 and J usage is TRBJ2-3; the D call from TCRdb, TRBD2, cannot be confirmed without DNA. Germline CDR1 is SGHAT and CDR2 is FQNNGV. This CDR3 has 14 amino acids. CDR3 loop: CASSLMREPDTQYF. The full variable domain, with the rest looked up from reference TRBV11-2 and TRBJ2-3, is EAGVAQSPRYKIIEKRQSVAFWCNPISGHATLYWYQQILGQGPKLLIQFQNNGVVDDSQLPKDRFSAERLKGVDSTLKIQPAKLEDSAVYLCASSLMREPDTQYFGPGTRLTVL.

The chain combines TRBV9 with TRBJ2-1; TCRdb's assignment of TRBD2 cannot be checked, as there is no DNA. This CDR3 contains 12 residues. From germline, CDR1 is SGDLS and CDR2 YYNGEE. CDR3 in amino acids: CASSVGPGPLFF.

The CDR3 spells CAISYDTTSGRLTDTQYF. The rearrangement links TRBV10-3 to TRBJ2-3; TCRdb designates TRBD2, a call that cannot be tested without DNA. Germline CDR1 is ENHRY and CDR2 is SYGVKD. This CDR3 is 18 amino acids long.

The V call is TRBV5-1, the J call TRBJ2-2; without DNA, the TCRdb call of TRBD2 cannot be checked. The CDR3 has 18 residues. Germline lookup yields CDR1 SGHRS and CDR2 YFSETQ. The chain's CDR3 is CASSPRDSGRGDTGELFF.

The chain combines TRBV12-3 or TRBV12-4 with TRBJ2-6; TCRdb picks TRBD2, but there is no DNA to check that call. CDR3 length: 17 amino acids. The CDR3: CASSLLAGEGGANVLTF.

This CDR3 is CSAPSSGLQETQYF. V is TRBV20-1 and J is TRBJ2-5; TCRdb names TRBD2, which stays unverified in the absence of DNA. The CDR3 covers 14 residues. Germline CDR1 is DFQATT and CDR2 is SNEGSKA (reference sequence).

The J gene is TRBJ1-5, the V gene TRBV25-1. This CDR3 region has 11 residues. CDR1 and CDR2 from the germline V gene are MGHDK and SYGVNS. The chain's CDR3 is CASHHRQPQHF.

The V call is TRBV5-5, the J call TRBJ2-1. CDR3 length: 13 amino acids. CDR1 and CDR2 (germline): SGHKS, YYEKEE (reference sequence). The CDR3 sequence is CASSLAVYNEQFF. Using reference TRBV5-5 and TRBJ2-1 for the parts outside the CDR3, the full variable domain is DAGVTQSPTHLIKTRGQQVTLRCSPISGHKSVSWYQQVLGQGPQFIFQYYEKEERGRGNFPDRFSARQFPNYSSELNVNALLLGDSALYLCASSLAVYNEQFFGPGTRLTVL.

The chain employs TRBV24-1 and TRBJ2-5; TCRdb's D call, TRBD2, is unchecked because there is no DNA. CDR1 is KGHDR and CDR2 is SFDVKD in the germline V gene. There are 17 residues in the CDR3. CDR3: CATSDPSSGRAPGTQYF.

J is TRBJ2-3 and V is TRBV24-1; lacking DNA, the TRBD1 call made by TCRdb goes unchecked. This CDR3 is 15 amino acids long. The germline V gene encodes CDR1 KGHDR and CDR2 SFDVKD. The CDR3 sequence is CATSWTGQGSDTQYF.

The genes are TRBV4-1 and TRBJ1-2; TCRdb outputs TRBD1, but without DNA this stays unchecked. The germline CDR1 and CDR2 sequences are MGHRA and YSYEKL. This CDR3 comprises 16 residues. The CDR3: CASSQEGTAANYGYTF.

This chain connects TRBV2 to TRBJ2-1; TCRdb's D call of TRBD2 is untestable without DNA. Per the germline V gene, CDR1 is SNHLY and CDR2 is FYNNEI. CDR3 length equals 16 residues. The CDR3 reads CASSEAGLAPSHEQFF.

J is TRBJ2-3 and V is TRBV11-3; TCRdb picks TRBD1, but there is no DNA to check that call. The CDR3 spans 20 residues. The V gene's germline CDR1 is SGHNT and CDR2 YENEEA. CDR3 region: CASSLAEVFGGHKNTDTQYF. The full variable domain, rest sourced from reference TRBV11-3 and TRBJ2-3, is EAGVVQSPRYKIIEKKQPVAFWCNPISGHNTLYWYLQNLGQGPELLIRYENEEAVDDSQLPKDRFSAERLKGVDSTLKIQPAELGDSAVYLCASSLAEVFGGHKNTDTQYFGPGTRLTVL.

The rearrangement uses TRBV11-2 and TRBJ2-1; checking the TCRdb D call of TRBD2 is not possible without DNA. Germline V gives CDR1 SGHAT, CDR2 FQNNGV. The length of the CDR3 is 18 residues. CDR3 protein: CASSRRLAGGRGYNEQFF.